The 20 T cell receptor beta chains in this list originate from one sample, sequenced in a study of cytomegalovirus exposure and HLA in healthy donors. Here immunoSEQ multiplex PCR was the method, and the copy in TCRdb shows in-frame clones only, minus some. Of tens of thousands of clones listed, more than 90% are singletons. Sequenced material: PBMCs. The receptor set was obtained from a man between 18 and 29 years old in good health and CMV-seronegative.

This chain connects TRBV30 to TRBJ2-7, with TRBD2 identical over 7 bases. Germline trimming cut 5 bases from V and 2 bases from J; bases unmatched to any gene: 9. The length of the CDR3 is 14 residues. Germline V gene lookup returns CDR1 GTSNPN and CDR2 SVGIG (reference sequence). CDR3 nucleotide sequence: TGTGCCTGGGCGGCGGGAGACGAGACCTACGAGCAGTACTTC. Residues: CAWAAGDETYEQYF.

The V and J genes are TRBV19 and TRBJ2-3; TRBD2 aligns across 13 bases. Looked up from germline, CDR1 is LNHDA and CDR2 is SQIVND (reference sequence). The ends lost 6 bases at V and 1 base at J; junction bases unmatched: 4. This CDR3 region has 16 residues. The CDR3: CASSKLAGGGTDTQYF. DNA of the CDR3: TGTGCCAGTAGCAAACTAGCGGGAGGGGGCACAGATACGCAGTATTTT.

The V call is TRBV7-6, the J call TRBJ2-2; weak D call: TRBD1 (6 bases). The CDR3 has 15 amino acids. V was trimmed by 5 bases and J by 4 bases, leaving 14 bases between them. The germline V gene has CDR1 SGHVS and CDR2 FNYEAQ. The CDR3 here is CASSVNRAPTGELFF. The CDR3, as DNA: TGTGCCAGCAGCGTCAACAGGGCCCCCACCGGGGAGCTGTTTTTT.

This clone was counted between two and nine times. The V call is TRBV2, the J call TRBJ2-7, with 7 bases that match TRBD1. Germline assignment: CDR1 SNHLY and CDR2 FYNNEI. The J segment lost 0 bases and the V segment lost 4 bases, leaving 0 bases of the junction unmatched. The CDR3 extends over 13 amino acids. CDR3 in amino acids: CASSGTGSYEQYF. The DNA of the CDR3 is TGTGCCAGCAGTGGGACAGGCTCCTACGAGCAGTACTTC.

This chain connects TRBV25-1 to TRBJ2-5, with D perhaps matching TRBD2 (5 bases). This CDR3 comprises 13 residues. Germline-derived CDR1 and CDR2 are MGHDK and SYGVNS. The V gene lost 3 bases and the J gene lost 5 bases, with 10 bases spanning the gap. The CDR3 here is CASSERESETQYF. CDR3 in DNA: TGTGCCAGCAGTGAGAGGGAATCGGAGACCCAGTACTTC.

The gene calls are TRBV7-9 and TRBJ2-7, with D unclear. The CDR3 length is 14 residues. CDR1 is SEHNR, CDR2 FQNEAQ, per germline (reference sequence). The V end was cut by 5 bases, the J end by 2 bases, with 13 bases between. This CDR3 is CASSPGTITYEQYF. The CDR3 nucleotides are TGTGCCAGCAGCCCGGGTACTATCACCTACGAGCAGTACTTC. Full variable domain (remainder filled in from reference TRBV7-9 and TRBJ2-7): DTGVSQNPRHKITKRGQNVTFRCDPISEHNRLYWYRQTLGQGPEFLTYFQNEAQLEKSRLLSDRFSAERPKGSFSTLEIQRTEQGDSAMYLCASSPGTITYEQYFGPGTRLTVT.

The chain recombines TRBV28 with TRBJ2-5; 7 bases fit TRBD1. V lost 2 bases, J lost 4 bases, and 7 bases stayed unmatched. Germline V gene data show CDR1 as MDHEN and CDR2 as SYDVKM. CDR3 length equals 15 residues. CDR3 bases: TGTGCCAGCAGTTTAGGCCCAGGGGGAGTAGAGACCCAGTACTTC. It specifies CASSLGPGGVETQYF.

This CDR3 reads CASSRGSYEQYF. The DNA of the CDR3 is TGTGCCAGTAGTCGGGGGTCCTACGAGCAGTACTTC. The chain couples TRBV19 to TRBJ2-7, with D perhaps matching TRBD2 (6 bases). The CDR3 runs 12 residues. Germline CDR1 is LNHDA and CDR2 is SQIVND (reference sequence). V lost 5 bases and J 1 base, leaving 6 bases between the germline ends.

The chain uses TRBV21-1 and TRBJ2-2; the table's D call of TRBD2 was not tested on the DNA. TRBV21-1 is shown as a pseudogene. The CDR3 totals 15 residues. The CDR3 loop reads CASSPPRENTGELFF. CDR3 DNA sequence: TGTGCCAGCAGCCCCCCGAGGGAGAACACCGGGGAGCTGTTTTTT.

The V gene is TRBV11-2, the J gene TRBJ2-3; D ambiguous. V gave up 4 bases and J gave up 4 bases, with 9 bases separating them. The V gene's germline CDR1 is SGHAT and CDR2 FQNNGV. This CDR3 contains 13 residues. The CDR3 region is CASSSGQADTQYF. The CDR3 DNA reads as TGTGCCAGCAGCTCAGGCCAGGCAGATACGCAGTATTTT.

The rearrangement uses TRBV30 and TRBJ1-2, with D uncertain. Trimming took off 0 bases at V and 2 bases at J, with 10 bases between the two ends. CDR1 is GTSNPN and CDR2 is SVGIG in the germline V gene (reference sequence). The CDR3 extends over 14 amino acids. Written as DNA, the CDR3 is TGTGCCTGGAGTGTAGAGGGCTCGAACTATGGCTACACCTTC. Protein: CAWSVEGSNYGYTF.

The chain has TRBV9 and TRBJ2-1, with 11 bases identical to TRBD2. CDR3 size: 15 residues. The germline V gene encodes CDR1 SGDLS and CDR2 YYNGEE. The ends lost 3 bases at V and 2 bases at J; junction bases unmatched: 1. The CDR3 bases are TGTGCCAGCAGCGAGGGACTAGCGGCCTACAATGAGCAGTTCTTC. Protein sequence: CASSEGLAAYNEQFF.

The chain joins TRBV2 to TRBJ1-1, with a tentative D call TRBD1 (5 bases). Germline V gene sequence: CDR1 SNHLY, CDR2 FYNNEI. CDR3 length: 14 residues. V gave up 2 bases and J gave up 5 bases, with 12 bases separating them. As DNA, the CDR3 is TGTGCCAGCAGTGAACGGGGGGGTTCGACTGAAGCTTTCTTT. The encoded protein is CASSERGGSTEAFF.

The genes are TRBV13 and TRBJ1-3, with a possible D match to TRBD1 (6 bases). The ends were cut back, 1 base at V and 4 bases at J, with 11 bases in the middle. This CDR3 is 15 amino acids long. Germline V gene data show CDR1 as PRHDT and CDR2 as FYEKMQ (reference sequence). The CDR3 region has the DNA TGTGCCAGCAGCTTAGCAGGGGCGAGGGGAAACACCATATATTTT. Translation gives CASSLAGARGNTIYF.

This chain links TRBV5-1 with TRBJ2-7; 10 nucleotides match TRBD2. The germline gives CDR1 SGHRS, CDR2 YFSETQ. Germline trimming cut 4 bases from V and 3 bases from J; bases unmatched to any gene: 7. This CDR3 contains 15 residues. The DNA of the CDR3 is TGCGCCAGCAGCCCGGATAGCGGGAGGAGCTACGAGCAGTACTTC. The encoded protein is CASSPDSGRSYEQYF.

V is TRBV5-6 and J is TRBJ2-7; 14 positions agree with TRBD2. In germline, CDR1 is SGHDT, CDR2 YYEEEE. The trim removed 0 bases at V and 4 bases at J, leaving 3 bases unmatched. The CDR3 covers 16 residues. The CDR3 region has the DNA TGTGCCAGCAGCTTGGGTGGACTAGCGGGAGGTTACGAGCAGTACTTC. This gives the protein CASSLGGLAGGYEQYF.

This clone was observed a single time. V and J are TRBV5-1 and TRBJ2-5; weak D call: TRBD2 (7 bases). This CDR3 has 15 amino acids. Germline CDR1 is SGHRS and CDR2 is YFSETQ. Trimming removed 4 bases at V and 4 bases at J, with 17 bases between. CDR3: CASSGELGGGETQYF. The CDR3 DNA reads as TGCGCCAGCAGCGGCGAACTAGGGGGGGGAGAGACCCAGTACTTC.

This clone has a single count. The V gene is TRBV7-3, the J gene TRBJ2-7, with TRBD1 matching 8 bases. V gave up 5 bases and J gave up 4 bases; unmatched junction bases: 10. Germline CDR1 and CDR2: SGHTA and FQGTGA. The CDR3 sequence is 15 residues long. The CDR3 spells CASSLPEDRAYEQYF. DNA of the CDR3: TGTGCCAGCAGCCTCCCTGAGGACAGGGCTTACGAGCAGTACTTC.

This sequence joins TRBV5-1 and TRBJ2-1; 9 bases line up with TRBD1. V gave up 2 bases and J gave up 2 bases; unmatched junction bases: 5. This CDR3 spans 16 amino acids. CDR1 SGHRS and CDR2 YFSETQ come from the germline V gene. Written as DNA, the CDR3 is TGCGCCAGCAGCTTATCCGGGACAGGGCCCTACAATGAGCAGTTCTTC. As protein: CASSLSGTGPYNEQFF.

This sequence joins TRBV29-1 and TRBJ2-1; D not resolved. This CDR3 has 11 amino acids. Trimming took off 4 bases at V and 5 bases at J, with 6 bases between the two ends. From germline, CDR1 is SQVTM and CDR2 ANQGSEA. The CDR3 nucleotides are TGCAGCGTTGCCGAGCACAATGAGCAGTTCTTC. Translation: CSVAEHNEQFF.